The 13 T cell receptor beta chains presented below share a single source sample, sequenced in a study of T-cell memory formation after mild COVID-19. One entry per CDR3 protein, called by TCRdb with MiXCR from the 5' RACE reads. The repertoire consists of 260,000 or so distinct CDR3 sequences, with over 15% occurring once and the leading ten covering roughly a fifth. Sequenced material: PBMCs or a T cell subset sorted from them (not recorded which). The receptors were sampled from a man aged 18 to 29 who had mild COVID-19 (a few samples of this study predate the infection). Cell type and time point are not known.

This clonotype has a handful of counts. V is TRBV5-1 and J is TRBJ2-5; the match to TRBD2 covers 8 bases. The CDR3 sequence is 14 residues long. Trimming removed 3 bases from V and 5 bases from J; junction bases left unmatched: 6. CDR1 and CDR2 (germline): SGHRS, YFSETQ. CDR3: CASSSSTSAETQYF. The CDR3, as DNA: TGCGCCAGCAGCTCCTCGACTAGCGCGGAGACCCAGTACTTC.

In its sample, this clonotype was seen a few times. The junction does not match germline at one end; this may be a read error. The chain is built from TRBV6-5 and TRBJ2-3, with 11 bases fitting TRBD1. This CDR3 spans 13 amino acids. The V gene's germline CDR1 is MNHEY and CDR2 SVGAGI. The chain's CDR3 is CASSPLDGTGGEF. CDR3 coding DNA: TGTGCCAGCAGTCCCCTAGACGGGACAGGGGGGGAGTTT.

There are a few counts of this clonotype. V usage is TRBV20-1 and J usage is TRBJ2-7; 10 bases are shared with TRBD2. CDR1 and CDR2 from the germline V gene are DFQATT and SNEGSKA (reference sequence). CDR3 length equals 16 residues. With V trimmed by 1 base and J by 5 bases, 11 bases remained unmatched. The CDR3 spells CSARGVLSGGANEQYF. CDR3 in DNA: TGCAGTGCTAGAGGAGTACTAAGCGGGGGGGCGAACGAGCAGTACTTC.

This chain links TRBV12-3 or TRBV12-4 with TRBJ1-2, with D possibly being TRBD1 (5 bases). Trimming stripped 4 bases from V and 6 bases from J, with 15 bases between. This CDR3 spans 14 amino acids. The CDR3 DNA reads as TGTGCCAGCAGTTCGGGGCAGGGAAGGAATGGCTACACCTTC. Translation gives CASSSGQGRNGYTF.

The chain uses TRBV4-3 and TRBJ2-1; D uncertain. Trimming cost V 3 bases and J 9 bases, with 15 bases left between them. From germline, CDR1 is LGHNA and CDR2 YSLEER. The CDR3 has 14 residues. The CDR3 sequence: CASSHLSQPGEQFF. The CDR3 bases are TGCGCCAGCAGCCATTTATCTCAGCCCGGTGAGCAGTTCTTC.

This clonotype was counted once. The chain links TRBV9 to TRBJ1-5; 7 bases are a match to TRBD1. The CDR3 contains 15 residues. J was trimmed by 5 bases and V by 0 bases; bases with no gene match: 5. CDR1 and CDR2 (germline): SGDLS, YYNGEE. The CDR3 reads CASSVGGGGDQPQHF. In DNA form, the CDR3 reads TGTGCCAGCAGCGTAGGAGGAGGGGGCGATCAGCCCCAGCATTTT.

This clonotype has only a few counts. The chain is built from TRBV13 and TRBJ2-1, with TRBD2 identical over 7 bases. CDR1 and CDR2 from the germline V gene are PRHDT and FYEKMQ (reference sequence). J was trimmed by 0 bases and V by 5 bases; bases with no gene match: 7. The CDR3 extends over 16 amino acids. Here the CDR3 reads CASSAWGGSSYNEQFF. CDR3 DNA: TGTGCCAGCAGCGCCTGGGGGGGGAGCTCCTACAATGAGCAGTTCTTC.

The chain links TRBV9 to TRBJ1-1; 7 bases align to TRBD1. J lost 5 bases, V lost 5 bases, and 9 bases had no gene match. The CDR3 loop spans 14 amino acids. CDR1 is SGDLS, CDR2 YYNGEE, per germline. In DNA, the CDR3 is TGTGCCAGCAGGAAAATGGGGGGACAGACTGAAGCTTTCTTT. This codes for CASRKMGGQTEAFF.

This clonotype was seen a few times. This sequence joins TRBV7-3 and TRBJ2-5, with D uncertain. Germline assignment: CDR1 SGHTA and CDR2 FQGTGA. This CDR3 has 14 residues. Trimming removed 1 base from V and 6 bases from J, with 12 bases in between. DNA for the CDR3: TGTGCCAGCAGCTTAAGGGCAGGCCTACAGACCCAGTACTTC. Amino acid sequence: CASSLRAGLQTQYF.

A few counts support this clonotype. In nucleotides, the CDR3 is TGCGCCAGCAGGGACTTCGATGAGCAGTTCTTC. Protein: CASRDFDEQFF. The chain combines TRBV5-1 with TRBJ2-1; a weak D match, TRBD2 (5 bases). Germline CDR1 is SGHRS and CDR2 is YFSETQ. The CDR3 totals 11 residues. V was pared by 5 bases and J by 8 bases, with 8 bases between.

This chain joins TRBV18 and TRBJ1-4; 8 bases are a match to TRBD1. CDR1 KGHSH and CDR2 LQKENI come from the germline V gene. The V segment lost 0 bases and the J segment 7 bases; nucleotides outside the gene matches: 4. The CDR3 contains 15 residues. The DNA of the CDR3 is TGTGCCAGCTCACCACCATCACAGGGGGGTGAAAAACTGTTTTTT. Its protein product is CASSPPSQGGEKLFF.

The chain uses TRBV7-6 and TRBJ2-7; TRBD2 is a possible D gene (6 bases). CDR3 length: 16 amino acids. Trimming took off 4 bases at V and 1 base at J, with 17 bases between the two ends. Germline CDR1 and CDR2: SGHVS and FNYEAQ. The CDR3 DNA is TGTGCCAGCAGCTGGGAAGGTGGTAGCGGTTCCTACGAGCAGTACTTC. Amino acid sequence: CASSWEGGSGSYEQYF.

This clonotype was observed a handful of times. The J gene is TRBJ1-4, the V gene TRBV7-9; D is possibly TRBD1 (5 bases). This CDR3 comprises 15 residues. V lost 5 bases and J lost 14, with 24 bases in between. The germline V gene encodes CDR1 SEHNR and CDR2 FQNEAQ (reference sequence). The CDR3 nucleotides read TGTGCCAGCAGCAGACGGGTATTGGGGCGCGACGTCCTGTTTTTT. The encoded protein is CASSRRVLGRDVLFF.